Listed here are 19 T cell receptor beta chains from one sample, sequenced in a study of regulatory T cells in long-lasting Graves disease. Through Arm-PCR of CDR3 regions and iRepertoire HTBI primers, TCR beta libraries were built. TCRdb re-analysed the multiplex PCR reads in MiXCR, keeping a single row per CDR3 protein. The sample carries roughly 560,000 distinct CDR3 sequences, around 15% recorded once. Time point described: newly diagnosed GD, antithyroid drugs for less than 3 months. Generation of the TCR library employed RNA extracted from PBMCs. These data were also filed under a second study, of T cells in Graves' hyperthyroidism and ophthalmopathy.

Here the sequenced sample was peripheral blood mononuclear cells (PBMCs), taken at new diagnosis, from a patient treated with antithyroid drugs. Receptor source: a middle-aged woman with Graves disease.

This clonotype was recorded at least ten times. One end of the junction does not line up with germline, which may come from a read error. CDR3 DNA: TGTGCCAGTAGTGCCGGGACAGGGGTCTACGAGCAGTACTTC. This sequence encodes CASSAGTGVYEQYF. V usage is TRBV2 and J usage is TRBJ2-7, with 10 nucleotides matching TRBD1. CDR1 is SNHLY, CDR2 FYNNEI, per germline. The CDR3 has 14 amino acids.

The chain carries TRBV4-1 and TRBJ1-3; 9 bases line up with TRBD1. Germline V CDR1 and CDR2: MGHRA, YSYEKL. There are 17 residues in the CDR3. Unmatched junction bases numbered 6, after V lost 3 bases and J lost 0 bases. The CDR3 coding sequence is TGCGCCAGCAGCCATTTGGACAGGGGCTCCTCTGGAAACACCATATATTTT. Residues: CASSHLDRGSSGNTIYF.

This clonotype was found many times. The V and J genes are TRBV10-3 and TRBJ2-7; D remains ambiguous. The V end was cut by 2 bases, the J end by 3 bases, with 2 bases between. Germline V gives CDR1 ENHRY, CDR2 SYGVKD. The CDR3 is 11 residues long. The DNA of the CDR3 is TGTGCCATCAGTGAGGGCTACGAGCAGTACTTC. As protein: CAISEGYEQYF.

This clonotype was seen many times. This chain connects TRBV6-2 or TRBV6-3 to TRBJ2-7; D assignment may be TRBD1 or TRBD2 (5 bases each). V was cut by 7 bases and J by 1 base, with 17 bases left in between. Germline values: CDR1 MNHEY, CDR2 SVGEGT. The CDR3 spans 15 residues. The CDR3 DNA reads as TGTGCCAGCACTCAGGACGGGGACCGGTCCTACGAGCAGTACTTC. It specifies CASTQDGDRSYEQYF.

At least ten counts were recorded for this clonotype. The chain links TRBV12-3 or TRBV12-4 to TRBJ1-2; D is unclear. This CDR3 has 13 residues. The V end lost 6 bases, the J end lost 2 bases, and 10 bases lay between the germline ends. The CDR3 protein is CASSNSENYGYTF. CDR3 DNA: TGTGCCAGCAGCAACTCAGAAAACTATGGCTACACCTTC.

This clonotype was seen only a few times. V gene TRBV5-1 combines with J gene TRBJ2-7; 7 bases match TRBD1. Unmatched junction bases numbered 6, after V lost 2 bases and J lost 1 base. Germline V lookup: CDR1 SGHRS, CDR2 YFSETQ. This CDR3 is 15 amino acids long. The CDR3 coding sequence is TGCGCCAGCAGCTTTGGGGACAGCCGGTCCTACGAGCAGTACTTC. Translation: CASSFGDSRSYEQYF.

This clonotype showed up just a few times. The chain carries TRBV14 and TRBJ2-1, with TRBD2 as a possible D gene (6 bases). Germline CDR1 is SGHDN and CDR2 is FVKESK. This CDR3 has 18 amino acids. The V end lost 4 bases, the J end lost 3 bases, and 22 bases lay between the germline ends. The CDR3 is CASSPLPTWGVHYNEQFF. The CDR3 bases are TGTGCCAGCAGCCCTCTACCCACGTGGGGGGTGCACTACAATGAGCAGTTCTTC.

This clonotype was picked up a small number of times. The rearrangement uses TRBV27 and TRBJ2-6; D is possibly TRBD1 (6 bases). Germline V gene sequence: CDR1 MNHEY, CDR2 SMNVEV (reference sequence). The CDR3 contains 14 residues. V was pared by 3 bases and J by 12 bases, with 15 bases between. CDR3 protein: CASSLVGTPGVLTF. The DNA of the CDR3 is TGTGCCAGCAGTTTGGTGGGGACACCGGGCGTCCTGACTTTC.

This clonotype turned up a few times. A much larger clonotype is one base distant, so this may be a read error. The gene calls are TRBV12-3 or TRBV12-4 and TRBJ1-2; D is undetermined. Trimming stripped 5 bases from V and 0 bases from J, with 16 bases between. The CDR3 has 16 residues. CDR3 region: CASSPRDLLTNYGYTF. The CDR3 DNA reads TGTGCCAGCAGTCCCCGTGACCTTCTTACTAACTATGGCTACACCTTC.

This clonotype was counted between two and nine times. The chain recombines TRBV19 with TRBJ1-6; TRBD1 agrees at 7 bases. Germline CDR1 reads LNHDA; CDR2 reads SQIVND (reference sequence). V lost 5 bases and J lost 9; bases outside the gene matches: 10. The CDR3 extends over 15 amino acids. The DNA of the CDR3 is TGTGCCAGTAGTCCCGGAGACAGGGCTATTTCACCCCTCCACTTT. Translation: CASSPGDRAISPLHF.

This clonotype was seen only a few times. The chain couples TRBV12-3 or TRBV12-4 to TRBJ1-6; D call uncertain. The CDR3 totals 16 residues. Trimming took 5 bases from V and 0 from J, leaving 11 bases between them. CDR3 region: CASSTGGLSYNSPLHF. CDR3 coding DNA: TGTGCCAGCAGTACTGGCGGGCTCTCCTATAATTCACCCCTCCACTTT.

The V call is TRBV18, the J call TRBJ1-2; TRBD1 might be the D (5 bases). The CDR3 is 13 amino acids. In germline, CDR1 is KGHSH, CDR2 LQKENI. V was shortened by 0 bases and J by 4 bases, with 6 bases between the two germline ends. The DNA of the CDR3 is TGTGCCAGCTCACCACCGGGGGTCTATGGCTACACCTTC. It specifies CASSPPGVYGYTF.

V and J are TRBV18 and TRBJ1-2, with 11 bases that match TRBD1. CDR1 and CDR2 (germline): KGHSH, LQKENI. Trimming removed 3 bases from V and 10 bases from J; junction bases left unmatched: 4. The CDR3 is 13 amino acids. The CDR3 DNA sequence: TGTGCCAGCTCACCGGGACAGGGGGACGCCTACACCTTC. Encoded protein: CASSPGQGDAYTF.

As to this clonotype: Mismatch with germline at one junction end may stem from a read error. This rearrangement joins TRBV5-1 to TRBJ1-1; D gene uncertain. There are 12 residues in the CDR3. Germline V lookup: CDR1 SGHRS, CDR2 YFSETQ. CDR3: CASSRDNTEAFF. DNA for the CDR3: TGTGCCAGCAGCCGCGATAATACTGAAGCTTTCTTT.

Notes on this clonotype: A much larger clone lies one base from this, so it may be a read error. No conserved phenylalanine or tryptophan ends this CDR3, so it is likely a read error. The chain is built from TRBV12-3 or TRBV12-4 and TRBJ1-2, with 7 bases aligning to TRBD1. The V and J ends lost 6 bases and 4 bases, in that order; junction bases with no gene match: 8. This CDR3 spans 14 amino acids. CDR3 residues: CASSRDSFPYGYTS. The DNA for the CDR3 is TGTGCCAGCAGCCGGGACAGTTTTCCCTATGGCTACACCTCC.

This clonotype was observed at least ten times. The chain uses TRBV20-1 and TRBJ2-1; D gene unclear. The CDR3 loop spans 14 amino acids. The germline CDR1 and CDR2 sequences are DFQATT and SNEGSKA (reference sequence). V lost 5 bases and J lost 3, with 14 bases in between. As DNA, the CDR3 is TGCAGTGCTTTAGACACGCGAGTCTACAATGAGCAGTTCTTC. Its translation is CSALDTRVYNEQFF.

V and J are TRBV7-9 and TRBJ2-5; TRBD1 aligns across 9 bases. The V gene end was trimmed by 6 bases and the J gene end by 4 bases; junction bases not matched to a gene: 9. Germline CDR1 SEHNR, CDR2 FQNEAQ (reference sequence). The CDR3 has 15 amino acids. The CDR3 DNA reads as TGTGCCAGCAGGCTCCGACAGGGGGTAGGAGAGACCCAGTACTTC. Amino acid sequence: CASRLRQGVGETQYF.

This rearrangement joins TRBV14 to TRBJ1-3; tentative D call: TRBD1 (6 bases). Germline V lookup: CDR1 SGHDN, CDR2 FVKESK. The V and J ends lost 0 bases and 4 bases respectively, with 10 bases between them. CDR3 length: 15 residues. CDR3 in amino acids: CASSQDGGVGNTIYF. The DNA for the CDR3 is TGTGCCAGCAGCCAAGATGGGGGCGTAGGAAACACCATATATTTT. The whole variable domain, filled in from reference TRBV14 and TRBJ1-3, reads EAGVTQFPSHSVIEKGQTVTLRCDPISGHDNLYWYRRVMGKEIKFLLHFVKESKQDESGMPNNRFLAERTGGTYSTLKVQPAELEDSGVYFCASSQDGGVGNTIYFGEGSWLTVV.

The chain joins TRBV11-2 to TRBJ1-1, with a possible D match to TRBD1 (6 bases). The CDR3 sequence is 17 residues long. Per the germline V gene, CDR1 is SGHAT and CDR2 is FQNNGV. Trimming left V 4 bases short and J 0 bases short, with 18 bases between. The CDR3 sequence is CASSSSRGLLMNTEAFF. DNA for the CDR3: TGTGCCAGCAGCTCAAGCAGGGGCCTCCTTATGAACACTGAAGCTTTCTTT.